This T cell receptor (beta chain) was sequenced during a study of cytomegalovirus exposure and HLA in healthy donors. The study, taken as a whole, reports: Overall, approximately 150 TCR beta chains were annotated as cytomegalovirus-associated. According to a later analysis, TCR clusters from the first cohort tended to co-occur in the 120 or so validation repertoires.

The donors belonged to the approximately 110-subject validation cohort, separate from the roughly 650-subject first cohort. Here immunoSEQ multiplex PCR was the method, and the copy in TCRdb shows in-frame clones only, minus some. The table includes 80,000 to 100,000 clones, under 95% detected once. The CDR3 has 14 amino acids. CDR1 MDHEN and CDR2 SYDVKM come from the germline V gene. V was clipped by 4 bases and J by 7 bases; unmatched bases: 4. As for this clone: Its antigen is unknown.

V usage is TRBV28 and J usage is TRBJ1-6; 7 bases match TRBD1. This clonotype was sampled from a man aged 25-45 years in good health and CMV-seronegative. The sequencing input was PBMCs. The CDR3 loop is CASSYDRANSPLHF. The CDR3 bases are TGTGCCAGCAGTTACGACAGGGCCAATTCACCCCTCCACTTT.